This T cell receptor (beta chain) was sequenced during a study of T cells expressing NK-cell markers. Turning to the study itself: Of eight sequenced donors, seven were HCMV-seropositive and one HCMV-seronegative. General study findings and limits: HCMV specificity of expanded NKG2C+ T cell clones remained unclear. Top CD8+ clonotypes included the dominant CD3+CD56+NKG2C+ clonotypes in several donors.

UMIs accompanied the 5'RACE template switching by which TCR beta cDNA was made. No DNA is given; TCRdb re-called the 5' RACE reads and lists each CDR3 protein once. The sample has about 390,000 distinct CDR3 sequences. This CDR3 is built from 14 residues. CDR1 and CDR2 (germline): MDHEN, SYDVKM. Regarding this clonotype: Its specificity is not known.

V usage is TRBV28 and J usage is TRBJ1-2; TCRdb outputs TRBD1, but without DNA this stays unchecked. The TCR originated in a woman between 50 and 59 years old in good health. Specimen: blood T cells: a sorted CD56 or NKG2C T cell subset, CD4+ or CD8+ T cells, or bulk PBMC T cells (not recorded which). The CDR3 sequence is CASSDPGQGGGYTF.